The rows below give T cell receptor beta chains drawn from one sample of a study of blood T cell repertoires in COVID-19. Only in-frame clones appear in the TCRdb table, and some are missing; sequencing was by immunoSEQ multiplex PCR. The repertoire has roughly 220,000 clones, 75% to 90% of them found once; the top ten carry roughly 3%. Material: PBMCs or T cells enriched from blood (not recorded which). The source of these receptors is a woman aged 18 to 35 in a cohort exposed to, infected with or recovered from COVID-19 (not recorded which). Both conserved end residues are part of each CDR3. The D gene is left open where the match is weak. Expanded clones get a size class; other rows say once, few or many, or leave the size out.

CDR3 DNA,CDR3 protein,D gene,V gene,J gene,CDR3 length,clone size
TGTGCCAGCAGTGGGACAGGGGGCTACGAGCAGTACTTC,CASSGTGGYEQYF,TRBD1,TRBV2,TRBJ2-7,13,-
TGTGCCAGCAGTCCAAGGACTAGCGGGGCCTACGAGCAGTACTTC,CASSPRTSGAYEQYF,TRBD2,TRBV11-2,TRBJ2-7,15,-
TGTGCCAGCAGCTCGCCGGGACAGGGGTATCCACCCCTCCACTTT,CASSSPGQGYPPLHF,TRBD1,TRBV6-5,TRBJ1-6,15,-
TGCGCCAGCAGCCAAGATGACTATTCTAGCACAGATACGCAGTATTTT,CASSQDDYSSTDTQYF,-,TRBV4-1,TRBJ2-3,16,once
TGTGCCAGCAGCTTAGAAGGCCGCAGGGTGGACGGAAACACCATATATTTT,CASSLEGRRVDGNTIYF,-,TRBV7-6,TRBJ1-3,17,-
TGCGCCAGCAGCCATCCTAAGGGAGGGTCGGGCTATGGCTACACCTTC,CASSHPKGGSGYGYTF,-,TRBV4-1,TRBJ1-2,16,-
TGCGCCAGCAGCCGGACAGGGGAAAATTCACCCCTCCACTTT,CASSRTGENSPLHF,TRBD1,TRBV4-1,TRBJ1-6,14,-
TGTGCCAGCAGTGAATTCCGGTACACTGAAGCTTTCTTT,CASSEFRYTEAFF,-,TRBV6-1,TRBJ1-1,13,-
TGTGCCAGCTCACTAAGCACAGGGGGCTTGTCCTACGAGCAGTACTTC,CASSLSTGGLSYEQYF,TRBD1,TRBV18,TRBJ2-7,16,-
TGTGCCAGCAGTTTCAGGGACAGGGGGCCCAACACTGAAGCTTTCTTT,CASSFRDRGPNTEAFF,TRBD1,TRBV27,TRBJ1-1,16,-
TGTGCCAGCAGCCAGATCGGGACAGGAAACACAGATACGCAGTATTTT,CASSQIGTGNTDTQYF,TRBD1,TRBV3-1/TRBV3-2,TRBJ2-3,16,-
TGTGCCAGCAGTCGGGCAGGGAAGAACACCATATATTTT,CASSRAGKNTIYF,-,TRBV28,TRBJ1-3,13,-
TGCAGTGCTAGTGTAGTCGGGGTGGTGAATAATTCACCCCTCCACTTT,CSASVVGVVNNSPLHF,-,TRBV20-1,TRBJ1-6,16,-
TGTGCCAGCAGCACTCGGGTTAGCGGGAATGAGCAGTTCTTC,CASSTRVSGNEQFF,TRBD2,TRBV9,TRBJ2-1,14,-
TGCGCCAGCCGGACTAGCGGGAGTGGGGGCACAGATACGCAGTATTTT,CASRTSGSGGTDTQYF,TRBD2,TRBV5-1,TRBJ2-3,16,-
TGTGCTAGTGGCTCCGGGGACAGGGCAGCCGGGGAGCTGTTTTTT,CASGSGDRAAGELFF,TRBD1,TRBV12-5,TRBJ2-2,15,-
TGTGCCAGCAGCTCCGGAGAGGTCTCTGGAAACACCATATATTTT,CASSSGEVSGNTIYF,-,TRBV5-6,TRBJ1-3,15,-
TGCGCCAGCACACCCGGGACCGGGGAGCTGTTTTTT,CASTPGTGELFF,-,TRBV10-1,TRBJ2-2,12,-
TGTGCCAGCAGCGTAATCGGGGGAGATACGCAGTATTTT,CASSVIGGDTQYF,-,TRBV9,TRBJ2-3,13,-
TGTGCCAGCAGCAACGCCGGGACAGGTCGAAGCTCCTACAATGAGCAGTTCTTC,CASSNAGTGRSSYNEQFF,-,TRBV21-1,TRBJ2-1,18,few
TGTGCCAGCAGCCCCAGCGACGGGAGGGCCTGGAAGACCCAGTACTTC,CASSPSDGRAWKTQYF,TRBD2,TRBV3-1/TRBV3-2,TRBJ2-5,16,-
TGTGCCAGCAGTTTCCTTACAGGCTATGGCTACACCTTC,CASSFLTGYGYTF,-,TRBV27,TRBJ1-2,13,-
TGCGCCAGCAGGACGGGTCTCACTAGTGGCACAGATACGCAGTATTTT,CASRTGLTSGTDTQYF,-,TRBV5-1,TRBJ2-3,16,-
TGCGCCAGCAGCTCAGATCATAGCACAGATACGCAGTATTTT,CASSSDHSTDTQYF,-,TRBV5-1,TRBJ2-3,14,once
TGTGCCAGCAGCCAGGGACAGCAGGATGGCTATGGCTACACCTTC,CASSQGQQDGYGYTF,TRBD1,TRBV9,TRBJ1-2,15,few
TGCGCCAGCAGGCCCGACTGCCCTCGGTACTTC,CASRPDCPRYF,-,TRBV10-1,TRBJ2-4,11,-
TGTGCCAGTAGTATAGCGGGTTATAGCAATCAGCCCCAGCATTTT,CASSIAGYSNQPQHF,-,TRBV19,TRBJ1-5,15,-
TGTGCCAGCAGCTCGGGACAGGTCGGGGAGCTGTTTTTT,CASSSGQVGELFF,TRBD1,TRBV7-8,TRBJ2-2,13,-
TGTGCCAGCAGCTTAGAGTCATGGGGGGACACTGAAGCTTTCTTT,CASSLESWGDTEAFF,-,TRBV7-6,TRBJ1-1,15,-
TGTGCCAGCACCCGAAGGTCGGGGTGGAACACTGAAGCTTTCTTT,CASTRRSGWNTEAFF,-,TRBV6-5,TRBJ1-1,15,-
TGCGCCAGCAGCCTAGAAAGCTACAATGAGCAGTTCTTC,CASSLESYNEQFF,-,TRBV5-1,TRBJ2-1,13,-
TGTGCCAGCATACTTCAGGGGGTTGGTGGCTACACCTTC,CASILQGVGGYTF,TRBD1,TRBV2,TRBJ1-2,13,-
TGCGCCAGCAGCTACGGGACAGGGTCGGCCGGGGAGCTGTTTTTT,CASSYGTGSAGELFF,TRBD1,TRBV5-1,TRBJ2-2,15,-
TGTGCCAGCAGCTTAGATGGCGGATACTCTGGAAACACCATATATTTT,CASSLDGGYSGNTIYF,-,TRBV7-8,TRBJ1-3,16,-
TGTGCCAGCAGCCCTAAGGAGGGGTTAGCCAAAAACATTCAGTACTTC,CASSPKEGLAKNIQYF,-,TRBV9,TRBJ2-4,16,-
TGTGCCAGCAGCCAAGAGCGGACAGGGCGGGAAGGCTACACCTTC,CASSQERTGREGYTF,TRBD1,TRBV14,TRBJ1-2,15,-
TGTGCTAGCAGTCCCGGACAGGGCAATCAGCCCCAGCATTTT,CASSPGQGNQPQHF,TRBD1,TRBV28,TRBJ1-5,14,-
TGTGCCAGCAGTCGGGGGTATAGCAATCAGCCCCAGCATTTT,CASSRGYSNQPQHF,-,TRBV28,TRBJ1-5,14,-
TGTGCCAGCAGCCCGGGAAGGCAGGGGCAACAAGAGACCCAGTACTTC,CASSPGRQGQQETQYF,-,TRBV7-7,TRBJ2-5,16,-
TGTGCCAGCAGCCCGGCTTCGACAGTCAGCTACACCTTC,CASSPASTVSYTF,-,TRBV12-3/TRBV12-4,TRBJ1-2,13,-
TGTGCCAGCAGCACCCGGACTAGCGGTAATGAGCAGTTCTTC,CASSTRTSGNEQFF,TRBD2,TRBV5-4,TRBJ2-1,14,-
TGTGCCAGTAGTACCCCGACAAGGAGGTCGGATGAGCAGTTCTTC,CASSTPTRRSDEQFF,-,TRBV19,TRBJ2-1,15,-
TGTGCCAGCAGCTCCGCGAATAGCGGAGGCCTGGCGTTCTTC,CASSSANSGGLAFF,-,TRBV7-2,TRBJ2-1,14,-
TGTGCCAGCAGCCTCTCTAAGGGGATAGCTTTCTTT,CASSLSKGIAFF,-,TRBV7-9,TRBJ1-1,12,-
TGTGCCAGCAGTTTAGCAGGACACTACACTGAAGCTTTCTTT,CASSLAGHYTEAFF,-,TRBV27,TRBJ1-1,14,-
TGCAGTGCTAGTAAGGGCCGGGGGGGCCTTATGAACACTGAAGCTTTCTTT,CSASKGRGGLMNTEAFF,-,TRBV20-1,TRBJ1-1,17,-
TGTGCCAGCAGCCCCCTCGGAGGGGCGGGTGCAACTAATGAAAAACTGTTTTTT,CASSPLGGAGATNEKLFF,-,TRBV11-3,TRBJ1-4,18,-